What follows is one TCR beta chain and its context. Its antigen is unknown. CDR1 SGHTA and CDR2 FQGNSA come from the germline V gene. The CDR3 contains 16 residues. Trimming cost V 1 base and J 0 bases, with 9 bases left between them. Sequenced by immunoSEQ multiplex PCR; TCRdb stores in-frame clones only, minus some. This sample yields 150,000 or so clones, of which approximately 86% are seen a single time; under 25% belongs to the top ten. The data were taken from a study of cytomegalovirus exposure and HLA in healthy donors. Whole-study findings and limits: In the roughly 120 validation repertoires, a later analysis found that first-cohort TCR clusters tended to co-occur.

This clonotype originated in a man between 18 and 29 years old in good health and CMV-seropositive. Sequences were obtained from PBMCs. V gene TRBV7-2 combines with J gene TRBJ2-2; no reliable D call. CDR3 residues: CASSLVRGSNTGELFF. The CDR3 DNA follows: TGTGCCAGCAGCTTAGTACGCGGATCGAACACCGGGGAGCTGTTTTTT.